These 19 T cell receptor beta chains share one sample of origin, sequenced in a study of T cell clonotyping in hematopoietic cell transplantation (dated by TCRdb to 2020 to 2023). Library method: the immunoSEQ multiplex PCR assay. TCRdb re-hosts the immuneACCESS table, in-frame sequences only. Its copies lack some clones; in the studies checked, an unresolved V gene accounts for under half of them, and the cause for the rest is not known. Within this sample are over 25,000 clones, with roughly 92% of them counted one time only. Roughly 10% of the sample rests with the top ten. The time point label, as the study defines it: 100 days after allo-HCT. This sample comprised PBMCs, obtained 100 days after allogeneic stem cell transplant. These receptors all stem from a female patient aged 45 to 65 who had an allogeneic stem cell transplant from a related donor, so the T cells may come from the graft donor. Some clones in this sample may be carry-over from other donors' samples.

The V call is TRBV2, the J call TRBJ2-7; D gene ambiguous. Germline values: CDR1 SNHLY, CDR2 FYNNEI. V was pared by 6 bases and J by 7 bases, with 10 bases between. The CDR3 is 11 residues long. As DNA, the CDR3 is TGTGCCAGCAGCGGTTCCTGGGAGCAGTACTTC. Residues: CASSGSWEQYF.

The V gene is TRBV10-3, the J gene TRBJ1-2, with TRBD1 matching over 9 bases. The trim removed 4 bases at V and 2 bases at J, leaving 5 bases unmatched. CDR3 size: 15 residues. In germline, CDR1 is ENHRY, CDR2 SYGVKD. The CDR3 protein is CAISGHRGPNYGYTF. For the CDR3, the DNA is TGTGCCATCAGTGGTCACAGGGGGCCCAACTATGGCTACACCTTC.

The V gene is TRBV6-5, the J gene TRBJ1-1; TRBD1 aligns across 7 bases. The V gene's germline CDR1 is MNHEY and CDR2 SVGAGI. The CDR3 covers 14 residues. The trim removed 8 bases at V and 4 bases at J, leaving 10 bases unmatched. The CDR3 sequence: CASGDRARGTEAFF. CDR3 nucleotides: TGTGCCAGCGGAGACAGGGCAAGGGGCACTGAAGCTTTCTTT.

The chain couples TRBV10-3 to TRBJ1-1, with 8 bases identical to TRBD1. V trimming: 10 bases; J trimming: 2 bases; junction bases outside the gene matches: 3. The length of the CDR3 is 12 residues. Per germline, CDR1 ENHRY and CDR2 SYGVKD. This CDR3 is CATGQGNTEAFF. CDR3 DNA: TGTGCCACCGGACAGGGAAACACTGAAGCTTTCTTT.

The DNA of the CDR3 is TGTGCCAGCAACCCTCTAGGGGAGTCCTACGAGCAGTACTTC. This encodes CASNPLGESYEQYF. The rearrangement uses TRBV6-1 and TRBJ2-7; perhaps D is TRBD1 or TRBD2 (5 bases each). CDR1 and CDR2 from the germline V gene are MNHNS and SASEGT. CDR3 length: 14 amino acids. Trimming shortened V by 7 bases and J by 1 base, and 14 bases separated the two germline ends.

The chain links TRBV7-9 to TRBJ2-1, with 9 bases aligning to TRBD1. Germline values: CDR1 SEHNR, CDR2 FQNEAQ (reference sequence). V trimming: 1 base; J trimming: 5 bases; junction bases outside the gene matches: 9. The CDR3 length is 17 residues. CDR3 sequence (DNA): TGTGCCAGCAGCTTAGTCAGAGGGACAGGGATCAACAATGAGCAGTTCTTC. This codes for CASSLVRGTGINNEQFF.

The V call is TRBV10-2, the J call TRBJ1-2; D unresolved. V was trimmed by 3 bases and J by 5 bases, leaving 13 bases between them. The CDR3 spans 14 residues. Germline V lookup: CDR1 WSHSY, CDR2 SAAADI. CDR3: CASSDAGVGYGYTF. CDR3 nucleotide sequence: TGCGCCAGCAGTGATGCCGGGGTCGGGTATGGCTACACCTTC.

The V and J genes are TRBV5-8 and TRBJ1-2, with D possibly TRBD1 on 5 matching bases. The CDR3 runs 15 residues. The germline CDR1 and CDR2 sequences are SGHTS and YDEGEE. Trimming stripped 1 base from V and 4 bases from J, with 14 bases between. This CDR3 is CASSLFSGLSYGYTF. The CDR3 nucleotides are TGTGCCAGCAGCTTGTTCTCGGGACTCAGCTATGGCTACACCTTC.

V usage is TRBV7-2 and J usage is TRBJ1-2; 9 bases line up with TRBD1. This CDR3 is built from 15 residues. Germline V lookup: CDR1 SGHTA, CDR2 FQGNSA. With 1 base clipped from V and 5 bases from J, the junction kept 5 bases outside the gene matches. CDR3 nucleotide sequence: TGTGCCAGCAGCTTAGAGGGGGGACAGGGATATGGCTACACCTTC. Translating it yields CASSLEGGQGYGYTF.

As DNA, the CDR3 is TGTGCCTCCCAGGGGGAAGGAAACTATGGCTACACCTTC. Translating gives CASQGEGNYGYTF. The gene calls are TRBV13 and TRBJ1-2, with 7 bases that match TRBD1. There are 13 residues in the CDR3. The V segment lost 11 bases and the J segment 2 bases; nucleotides outside the gene matches: 8. Germline values: CDR1 PRHDT, CDR2 FYEKMQ (reference sequence).

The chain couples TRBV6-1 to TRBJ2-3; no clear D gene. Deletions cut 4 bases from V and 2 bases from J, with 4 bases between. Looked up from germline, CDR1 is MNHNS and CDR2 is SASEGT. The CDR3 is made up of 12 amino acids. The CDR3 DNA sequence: TGTGCCAGCAGTGCTCTCACAGATACGCAGTATTTT. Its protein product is CASSALTDTQYF.

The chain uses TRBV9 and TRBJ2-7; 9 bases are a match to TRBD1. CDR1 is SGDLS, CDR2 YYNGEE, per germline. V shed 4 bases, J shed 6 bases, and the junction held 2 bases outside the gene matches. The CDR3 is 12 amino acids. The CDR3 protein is CASSPDRGEQYF. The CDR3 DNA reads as TGTGCCAGCAGCCCGGACAGGGGCGAGCAGTACTTC.

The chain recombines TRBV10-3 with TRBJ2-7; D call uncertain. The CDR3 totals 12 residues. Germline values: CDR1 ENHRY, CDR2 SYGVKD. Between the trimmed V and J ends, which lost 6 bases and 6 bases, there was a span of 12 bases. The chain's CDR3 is CAISEPQVEQYF. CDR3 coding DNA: TGTGCCATCAGCGAGCCGCAGGTCGAGCAGTACTTC.

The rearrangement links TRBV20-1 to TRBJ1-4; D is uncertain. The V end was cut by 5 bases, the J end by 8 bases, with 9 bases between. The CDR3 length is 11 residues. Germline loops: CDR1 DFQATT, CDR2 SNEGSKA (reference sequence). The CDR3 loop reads CSAPRSEKLFF. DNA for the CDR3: TGCAGTGCTCCCCGGTCCGAAAAACTGTTTTTT.

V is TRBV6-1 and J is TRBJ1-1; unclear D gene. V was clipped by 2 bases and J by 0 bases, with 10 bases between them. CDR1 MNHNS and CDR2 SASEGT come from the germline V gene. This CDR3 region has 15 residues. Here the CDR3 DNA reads TGTGCCAGCAGTGAATGGGTAGGAATGAACACTGAAGCTTTCTTT. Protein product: CASSEWVGMNTEAFF.

The CDR3 loop is CAISEQTGQGYEQYF. In nucleotides, the CDR3 is TGTGCCATCAGTGAGCAAACGGGACAGGGCTACGAGCAGTACTTC. The chain has TRBV10-3 and TRBJ2-7; 9 positions agree with TRBD1. The CDR3 sequence is 15 residues long. J gave up 3 bases and V 2 bases, and 5 bases lay outside the gene matches. Germline assignment: CDR1 ENHRY and CDR2 SYGVKD.

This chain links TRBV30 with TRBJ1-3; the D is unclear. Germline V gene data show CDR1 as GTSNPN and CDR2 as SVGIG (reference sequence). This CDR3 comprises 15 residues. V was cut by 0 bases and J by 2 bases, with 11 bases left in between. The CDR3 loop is CAWSVTIGPGNTIYF. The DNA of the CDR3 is TGTGCCTGGAGTGTAACCATTGGGCCTGGAAACACCATATATTTT.

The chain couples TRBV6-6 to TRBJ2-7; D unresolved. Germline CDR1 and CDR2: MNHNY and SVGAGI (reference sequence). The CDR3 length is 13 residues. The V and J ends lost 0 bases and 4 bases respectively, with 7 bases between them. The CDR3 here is CASSYSPDYEQYF. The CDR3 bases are TGTGCCAGCAGTTACTCGCCAGATTACGAGCAGTACTTC.

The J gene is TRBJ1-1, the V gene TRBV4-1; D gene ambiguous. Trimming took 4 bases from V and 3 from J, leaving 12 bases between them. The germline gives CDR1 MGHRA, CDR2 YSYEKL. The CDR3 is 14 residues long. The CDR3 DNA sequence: TGCGCCAGCAGCCTCGAACGGTTATACACTGAAGCTTTCTTT. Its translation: CASSLERLYTEAFF.